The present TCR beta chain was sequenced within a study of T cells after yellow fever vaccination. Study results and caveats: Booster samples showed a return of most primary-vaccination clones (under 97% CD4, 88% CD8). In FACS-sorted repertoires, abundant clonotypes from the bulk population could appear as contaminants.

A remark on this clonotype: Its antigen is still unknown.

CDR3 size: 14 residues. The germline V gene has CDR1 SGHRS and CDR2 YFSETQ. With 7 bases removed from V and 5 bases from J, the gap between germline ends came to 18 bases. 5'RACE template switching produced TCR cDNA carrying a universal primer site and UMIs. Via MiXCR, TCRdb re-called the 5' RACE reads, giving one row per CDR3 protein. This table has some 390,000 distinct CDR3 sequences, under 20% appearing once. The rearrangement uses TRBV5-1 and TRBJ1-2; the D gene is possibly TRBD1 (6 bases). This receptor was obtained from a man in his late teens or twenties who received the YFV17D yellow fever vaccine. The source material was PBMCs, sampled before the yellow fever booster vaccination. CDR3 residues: CASDSGGSGYGYTF. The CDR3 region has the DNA TGCGCCAGCGACTCGGGGGGCTCTGGTTATGGCTACACCTTC.